A selection of T cell receptor beta chains follows, all from one sample in a study of blood T cell repertoires in COVID-19. Produced via immunoSEQ multiplex PCR; TCRdb's table is partial and in-frame only. The table records fewer than 150,000 clones, approximately 80% of them present only once. Sequencing was performed on peripheral blood. The source is a human donor in a cohort sampled during active COVID-19. The CDR3 runs from the conserved cysteine through the conserved F or W. A D gene is named only where the DNA matches it firmly. Size is omitted from some rows. Given values are once, few, many or a class for expanded clones.

D: .
size: .
J: TRBJ1-1
V: TRBV5-4
CDR3: CASSYNTGTNTEAFF
DNA: TGTGCCAGCAGTTACAACACAGGGACGAACACTGAAGCTTTCTTT

D: .
size: .
J: TRBJ1-1
V: TRBV28
CDR3: CASRLAQGKGTEAFF
DNA: TGTGCCAGCAGGCTGGCACAGGGAAAAGGGACTGAAGCTTTCTTT

D: TRBD1
size: .
J: TRBJ1-1
V: TRBV5-1
CDR3: CASSLTGANTEAFF
DNA: TGCGCCAGCAGCTTGACAGGGGCGAACACTGAAGCTTTCTTT

D: .
size: .
J: TRBJ2-1
V: TRBV7-6
CDR3: CASSSGGPGNEQFF
DNA: TGTGCCAGCAGCTCGGGGGGCCCGGGGAATGAGCAGTTCTTC

D: TRBD1
size: many
J: TRBJ1-6
V: TRBV7-8
CDR3: CASSLGQGANSPLHF
DNA: TGTGCCAGCAGCTTAGGACAGGGGGCAAATTCACCCCTCCACTTT

D: TRBD1
size: .
J: TRBJ2-2
V: TRBV28
CDR3: CASSLDRGLRDTGELFF
DNA: TGTGCCAGCAGTTTAGACAGGGGGTTAAGGGACACCGGGGAGCTGTTTTTT

D: .
size: .
J: TRBJ1-2
V: TRBV6-2/TRBV6-3
CDR3: CASSSRAGTTLGYTF
DNA: TGTGCCAGCAGCAGCCGGGCCGGGACTACTCTTGGCTACACCTTC

D: .
size: few
J: TRBJ2-3
V: TRBV11-3
CDR3: CASSLRGGDTQYF
DNA: TGTGCCAGCAGCCTCCGGGGTGGAGATACGCAGTATTTT

D: TRBD2
size: few
J: TRBJ2-7
V: TRBV4-3
CDR3: CASSLSGTSGGIYEQYF
DNA: TGCGCCAGCAGCCTTTCCGGGACTAGCGGGGGGATCTACGAGCAGTACTTC

D: TRBD1
size: .
J: TRBJ1-1
V: TRBV5-1
CDR3: CASSVEQGGTEAFF
DNA: TGCGCCAGCAGCGTAGAACAGGGGGGCACTGAAGCTTTCTTT

D: .
size: .
J: TRBJ1-3
V: TRBV5-1
CDR3: CASSPWDSGNTIYF
DNA: TGCGCCAGCAGCCCGTGGGACTCGGGAAACACCATATATTTT